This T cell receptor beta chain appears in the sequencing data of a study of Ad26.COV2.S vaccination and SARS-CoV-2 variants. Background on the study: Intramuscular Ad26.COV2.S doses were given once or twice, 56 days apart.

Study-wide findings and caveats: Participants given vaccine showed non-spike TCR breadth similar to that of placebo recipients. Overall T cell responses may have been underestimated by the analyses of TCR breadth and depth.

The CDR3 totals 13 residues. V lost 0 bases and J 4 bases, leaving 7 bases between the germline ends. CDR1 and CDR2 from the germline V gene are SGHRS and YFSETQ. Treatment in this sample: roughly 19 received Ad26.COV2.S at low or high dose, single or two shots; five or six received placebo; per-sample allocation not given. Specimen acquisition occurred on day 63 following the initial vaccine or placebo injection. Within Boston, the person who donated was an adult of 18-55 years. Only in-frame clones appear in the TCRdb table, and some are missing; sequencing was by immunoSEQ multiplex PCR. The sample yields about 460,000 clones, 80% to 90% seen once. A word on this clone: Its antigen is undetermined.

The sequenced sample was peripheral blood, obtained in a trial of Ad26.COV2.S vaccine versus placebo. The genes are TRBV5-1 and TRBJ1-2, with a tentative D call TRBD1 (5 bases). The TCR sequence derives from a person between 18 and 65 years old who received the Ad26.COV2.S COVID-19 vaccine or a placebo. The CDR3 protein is CASSLEGTYGYTF. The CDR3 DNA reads TGCGCCAGCAGCTTGGAGGGGACCTATGGCTACACCTTC.